This paragraph covers one T cell receptor beta chain sequence. This clone was found once. Its antigen is currently not known. The record has no base qualities; no much larger clone is one base away. The method was the immunoSEQ multiplex PCR assay. For the multiplex PCR, a mixture combining 60 forward primers for TCR Vbeta segments and 13 reverse primers for TCR Jbeta segments was used. A multiplex PCR assay on genomic DNA amplified the CDR3 region of rearranged TCR beta genes. On the Illumina HiSeq System, the amplified TCR beta libraries were sequenced as 87-base-pair reads. In the original analysis: Across the 700 or so repertoires, a later analysis counted roughly 77 million unique TCR beta chains, 8.5 million to 12 million of which were shared by at least two donors. Raw reads were error-corrected and collapsed into unique sequences by a nearest-neighbor algorithm in which closely related sequences were merged to remove PCR and sequencing errors. V, D and J gene segments were assigned by aligning CDR3 sequences to IMGT reference sequences. For a sequence to be retained, a match of at least six nucleotides was required to both a V gene segment and a J gene segment. A rearrangement was called productive if the CDR3 had no stop codons and remained in frame with V and J, and every other rearrangement was called non-productive. CDR3 was defined by IMGT convention, running from the second conserved V-encoded cysteine to the conserved J-encoded phenylalanine. The earlier analysis of about 590 of the donors excluded sequences that lacked an unambiguous match to a single V gene segment. In an earlier analysis of around 600 of the donors, V segments were called functional above 56.7% productive rearrangements and were called segregating when the between-donor standard deviation exceeded 5%. To diagnose cytomegalovirus status from the catalog of TCR beta chain sequences, a statistical classification framework was built. In a later analysis, TCR nucleotide sequences were compared against IMGT/GENE-DB human TR gene sequences so that V and J genes could be assigned. A later analysis assigned CDR3 sequences and most-parsimonious VDJ recombination scenarios with the TCRdist pipeline. A later analysis defined each TCR beta chain by its CDR3 amino acid sequence plus V-gene family, and excluded reads lacking a unique V-gene family. As a way to deal with suspected cross-contamination and a sequencing artifact, a later analysis dropped 450 to 700 nucleotide sequences that were highly shared and had low generation probability. In a later analysis, a clonal expansion index was calculated for each public chain from normalized within-repertoire ranks of inferred template counts. Generation probabilities in a later analysis came from a VDJ recombination model fitted to out-of-frame rearrangements, and those results were checked against IGoR. In a later analysis, TCR-TCR, TCR-HLA and TCR-CMV co-occurrence was scored with hypergeometric tests, and a repertoire-size bias correction was applied to TCR pairs. To estimate false discovery rates, a later analysis permuted the HLA or CMV assignments 20 times. In a later analysis, co-occurring TCRs were grouped with DBSCAN, and TCRdist sequence similarity was added when clustering was performed within HLA-allele-positive subsets. Repertoires with fewer than 30,000 or more than 120,000 public chains, plus five repertoires with anomalous nucleotide sharing, were excluded from co-occurrence clustering. TCRdb provides this immuneACCESS table in a form limited to in-frame rearrangements. Some clones are lacking; in checked studies, under half of them reflect an unresolved V gene, and why the rest are absent is not known. The V and J calls and clone size were taken over from that table, and D and trimming were inferred from the DNA. In all, the sample holds under 250,000 clones, and around 77% of those were seen once. The ten most abundant clones make up roughly 3% of the sample.

CDR1 and CDR2 were assigned from the germline V gene (reference sequence) as SEHNR and FQNEAQ. The CDR3 goes from the cysteine to the phenylalanine over 14 residues. Here the CDR3 DNA is all that survives: 42 bases in frame from base 1. The junction shows trimming of 5 bases on V and 3 bases on J, and the gene matches do not reach 7 bases of it. The cohort comprised around 690 healthy bone marrow donors. At the time of sampling, every cohort member was nominally healthy, though immune exposures that went unrecorded were likely present. The donor tested CMV seronegative and was one of the 352 seronegative cohort members. Each donor provided a peripheral blood sample, and peripheral blood mononuclear cells were used for TCR beta sequencing. The Qiagen DNeasy Blood Extraction Kit was used to extract genomic DNA from the blood cell samples. The data were obtained in a study of cytomegalovirus exposure and HLA in healthy donors (dated by TCRdb to about 2017). Background on the whole study: According to an earlier analysis of several hundred of the donors, about 179 million T cells yielded 117 million unique TCR beta sequences and around 300 Gb of sequence data. The study aimed to test whether cataloging public T cell receptors could reveal signatures of past pathogen exposure. To predict cytomegalovirus infection status, the study combined high-throughput TCR immunosequencing, statistical association of individual TCRs with disease status, and machine learning. In an earlier analysis of a few hundred of the donors, high-throughput TCR beta sequencing was used to judge whether each TCR beta V gene segment behaved as functional or pseudogenic. Genome-wide SNP genotypes for about 65% of the roughly 700 donors were used in a later genetic analysis, which treated that subset as a discovery cohort. The number of donors typed differed by locus, with roughly 629-640 for A, B, C, DRB1 and DQB1, about 500 for DQA1, over 600 for DPA1, and over 400 for DPB1. Donor age, sex, ethnicity and CMV serostatus were compiled alongside the repertoire data. Every discovery cohort repertoire had been produced on one sequencing platform. On average, 235,054 unique TCR beta nucleotide sequences were sequenced per donor among 350 to 400 genotyped donors of the cohort, with around 19% of those sequences being non-productive. A separate validation cohort of approximately 120 different subjects was used in addition to the roughly 620-subject first cohort. A later analysis re-examined previously published TCR beta repertoires from about 670 donors and added high-resolution HLA genotyping to investigate patterns of TCR occurrence. The T cell repertoires of around 670 subjects were profiled by immunosequencing and related to cytomegalovirus serostatus. Of the 300 to 450 genotyped donors, approximately 82% fell in the genetic ancestry cluster associated with self-reported Caucasian donors. Rather than drawing on any new phenotypic data, the later analysis identified candidate immune exposures from TCR beta sequences and the way those sequences occurred across donors. Because of strong linkage in the cohort, five DR-DQ haplotypes were treated as single units for association and clustering. HLA typing included class I and class II loci at four-digit resolution. An early release covering just under 650 HLA-typed donors comprised 250 to 350 gigabases of sequencing data and roughly 86 million unique TCR sequences. Beyond this particular receptor, the publication reports: The cohort was sequenced for TCR beta chains only, and without alpha or paired-chain data the features that could be detected were limited. A further reported finding was that TCR beta sequences accurately predicted the HLA-A and HLA-B alleles for most subjects in the first cohort. Most TCR sequences were observed very rarely across donors, whereas some public TCRs were present in many individuals. Correlated functional status among segregating V segments might be attributable to linkage disequilibrium, but an unknown experimental factor could not be ruled out. In a later genetic analysis, fewer N-insertions in productive TCRs were reported among donors in an Asian-associated ancestry cluster than the roughly 700-donor mean. Strong co-occurrence of HLA alleles, especially DR and DQ, made assigning TCR associations to individual alleles difficult. Because HLA typing was unavailable for some donors at each locus, only the typed subset was used in association tests. The study gave a list of roughly 150 TCR beta chains associated with cytomegalovirus. A later analysis found that HLA-associated TCR beta chains were more clonally expanded and had lower generation probabilities than equally common non-associated chains. The sequencing pipeline was judged likely to have produced a cluster of highly shared sequence variants as a technical artifact. Some IMGT-functional V segments, including TRBV6-2 and TRBV6-3, could not be told apart with the 87-base-pair reads, so those segments were excluded. A later genetic analysis associated a missense DCLRE1C variant with V-gene and J-gene trimming of TCR beta chains, and an independent cohort replicated the association. Broadly in line with IMGT annotations, most TCR beta V segments showed up in productive rearrangements about 90% or about 30% of the time in an earlier analysis of about 500 of the donors. For the cohort, immune exposure information was limited to CMV serostatus. A later analysis found that most CMV-associated TCR beta chains appeared HLA-restricted, with HLA associations seemingly driven largely by CMV exposure. Presence/absence analyses assumed roughly uniform sequencing depth across donors, an assumption that may not hold. According to the authors, the approach could potentially be generalized to other disease states and immunological phenotypes. In both the original and validation cohorts, the classifier was reported to diagnose cytomegalovirus status with high specificity and sensitivity. Specific HLA alleles were associated with 15,000 to 20,000 TCR beta sequences at a false discovery rate of 0.05 in a later analysis. A later analysis reported that several top co-occurrence clusters appeared linked to parvovirus B19, influenza, CMV and Epstein-Barr virus. Approximately 16 rarely observed V segments, including chromosome 9 orphons, were excluded from the earlier analysis of some 590 of the donors because counts were too low. A few of the identified cytomegalovirus-associated TCR beta chains were confirmed in vitro to be specific for cytomegalovirus antigens. In a later analysis, the rate of TCR association differed among HLA loci, with DRB1 alleles having the most associated TCRs and HLA-C alleles having the fewest.

The receptor was derived from a woman in her twenties or thirties in good health and CMV-seronegative. The chain was built from TRBV7-9 and TRBJ2-7; TRBD2 matches 7 bases in the middle. Sequencing was done on a sample of PBMCs. CDR3 region: CASSDRRENYEQYF. In nucleotide form, the sequence is TGTGCCAGCAGCGATAGGCGGGAGAACTACGAGCAGTACTTC.